This T cell receptor (beta chain) was obtained from a study of CD4 T cells in relation to SARS-CoV-2 and coronaviruses. Naive and memory CD4+ T cells were cultured with CEF, then survey-sequenced. The assay was immunoSEQ multiplex PCR, and TCRdb's table has in-frame clones only and misses some. The repertoire has approximately 41,000 clones, roughly 73% of them found once; the top ten carry about a fifth. Study conclusions and caveats: Around 60% of donors had memory CD4+ clonotypes crossrecognizing SARS-CoV-2 and common cold coronavirus spike.

The ends were cut back, 8 bases at V and 0 bases at J, with 13 bases in the middle. CDR1 LNHNV and CDR2 YYDKDF come from the germline V gene (reference sequence). This CDR3 is built from 15 residues. In the case of this clone: Its antigen is currently unknown.

The sample comprised memory CD4+ T cells from PBMCs, cultured in vitro. The source of this sequence is an adult with COVID-19. The chain recombines TRBV15 with TRBJ2-2; D remains unclear. The CDR3 protein is CATQKQFANTGELFF. The CDR3 nucleotides are TGTGCCACCCAGAAGCAGTTCGCGAACACCGGGGAGCTGTTTTTT.